This T cell receptor (beta chain) stems from a study of OX40 agonist ivuxolimab in advanced cancers. Turning to this clone: Its antigen is currently unknown.

Findings and limits, study-wide: Near-lowest levels of clonal expansion characterized partial responders at 0.1-3.0 mg/kg.

The CDR3 covers 13 residues. CDR1 is SGHAT, CDR2 FQNNGV, per germline. With 2 bases removed from V and 5 bases from J, the gap between germline ends came to 9 bases. TCRdb's copy holds only in-frame clones and misses some; the assay was immunoSEQ multiplex PCR. Of more than 55,000 clones in the sample, approximately 80% were seen once. The clonotype originates from an adult with an advanced solid tumor such as melanoma, head and neck, liver or kidney cancer. The chain has TRBV11-2 and TRBJ2-5, with D unclear. Sample: CD4+ or CD8+ T cells sorted from blood, taken in a trial of the OX40 agonist ivuxolimab. The DNA of the CDR3 is TGTGCCAGCAGCTTAACGCTTCAGGAGACCCAGTACTTC. It specifies CASSLTLQETQYF.